Listed below are T cell receptor beta chains from one sample, sequenced in a study of blood T cell repertoires in COVID-19. Libraries were prepared by immunoSEQ multiplex PCR; TCRdb keeps only in-frame clonotypes and omits some of them. The sample lists 650,000 to 800,000 clones; just under 90% were seen once. Sequenced: peripheral blood. The receptors shown here come from a woman between 18 and 29 years old with acute or convalescent COVID-19. Each CDR3 is given with its conserved first and last residue. A D gene is named only where the DNA matches it firmly. The size entry is marked missing in some rows and otherwise reads once, few, many or a size class.

-,-,TRBJ2-2,TRBV3-1/TRBV3-2,TGTGCCAGCAGCCAAGGAGGGAACACCGGGGAGCTGTTTTTT,CASSQGGNTGELFF
TRBD1,-,TRBJ1-1,TRBV6-5,TGTGCCAGCAGCCGGACAGGTGTGGCTGAAGCTTTCTTT,CASSRTGVAEAFF
-,-,TRBJ2-7,TRBV13,TGTGCCAGCAGCTTAGGTCGGAGCGAGCAGTACTTC,CASSLGRSEQYF
TRBD1,-,TRBJ1-2,TRBV3-1/TRBV3-2,TGTGCCAGCAGCCAAGATAGATTCCGGGACAGGGGGCCCCTTGCTAACTATGGCTACACCTTC,CASSQDRFRDRGPLANYGYTF
-,-,TRBJ1-1,TRBV11-2,TGTGCCAGCAGCCGAGGCGGCTTTGAAGCTTTCTTT,CASSRGGFEAFF
TRBD1,-,TRBJ1-2,TRBV7-9,TGTGCCAGCAGCTTAGGGACAGGGGAGTTGTATGGCTACACCTTC,CASSLGTGELYGYTF
-,-,TRBJ1-6,TRBV30,TGTGCCTGGAGAACGGGGGGGAGAGGATCACCCCTCCACTTT,CAWRTGGRGSPLHF
-,-,TRBJ1-1,TRBV3-1/TRBV3-2,TGTGCCAGCAGCCGTATCACCCCAGGCACTCACACTGAAGCTTTCTTT,CASSRITPGTHTEAFF
-,-,TRBJ1-2,TRBV4-1,TGCGCCAGCAGAAAACGTAACAGGGTTCCTATGGGCTACACCTTC,CASRKRNRVPMGYTF
TRBD1,-,TRBJ1-6,TRBV5-1,TGCGCCAGCAGCGAGGCGGGACAGAACTATTCACCCCTCCACTTT,CASSEAGQNYSPLHF
-,-,TRBJ2-2,TRBV9,TGTGCCAGCAGCGTAGGGGCCCGAGGGACCGGGGAGCTGTTTTTT,CASSVGARGTGELFF
-,once,TRBJ1-4,TRBV6-1,TGTGCCAGCAGTGAACGGAGGGAAAAACTGTTTTTT,CASSERREKLFF
-,-,TRBJ1-1,TRBV2,TGTGCCAGCAGGTACCGGGGGAACACTGAAGCTTTCTTT,CASRYRGNTEAFF
-,few,TRBJ2-3,TRBV10-3,TGTGCCATCAGTTTGGCCGGGGATACGCAGTATTTT,CAISLAGDTQYF
-,few,TRBJ1-5,TRBV4-1,TGCGCCAGCAGCCTCGACACGAATAGCAATCAGCCCCAGCATTTT,CASSLDTNSNQPQHF